This is a list of T cell receptor beta chains from one sample in a study of blood T cell repertoires in COVID-19. The data were produced by immunoSEQ multiplex PCR, yet TCRdb's version contains in-frame clones alone and is incomplete. The profile shows roughly 190,000 clones, over 80% of them singletons. Material: peripheral blood. The receptors were sampled from a middle-aged woman with acute or convalescent COVID-19. Both conserved end residues are part of each CDR3. The order of the fields is CDR3 DNA, CDR3 protein, V gene, D gene, J gene, clone size. The D gene is left open where the match is weak. Expanded clones are given a class, and other clones once, few, many or no size at all.

TGTGCCAGCCTGGACAGGGGCAAGGGAACCTACAATGAGCAGTTCTTC CASLDRGKGTYNEQFF TRBV5-4 TRBD1 TRBJ2-1 NA
TGCGCCAGCAGCCTAACAGTCTCAGGCTATAGCAATCAGCCCCAGCATTTT CASSLTVSGYSNQPQHF TRBV4-1 NA TRBJ1-5 NA
TGCAGCGTTGGGGCTGAATTTCGCGAGCAGTACTTC CSVGAEFREQYF TRBV29-1 NA TRBJ2-7 NA
TGTGCCAGCTCAACGGACAGAGACCCTGAAGCTTTCTTT CASSTDRDPEAFF TRBV18 NA TRBJ1-1 once
TGTGCCACCAGCCCATTCACAGATACGCAGTATTTT CATSPFTDTQYF TRBV15 NA TRBJ2-3 NA
TGTGCCAGCAGTTTCCGGGATTCACCCCTCCACTTT CASSFRDSPLHF TRBV12-3/TRBV12-4 NA TRBJ1-6 NA
TGTGCCAGCAGCTTCCCGGGAACCCAAGAGACCCAGTACTTC CASSFPGTQETQYF TRBV7-9 NA TRBJ2-5 NA
TGCGCCAGCAGCCAAGAGGACAGGGTTATGGAAAAACTGTTTTTT CASSQEDRVMEKLFF TRBV4-1 TRBD1 TRBJ1-4 NA
TGTGCCAGCAATCGGGGTGCGAACACCGGGGAGCTGTTTTTT CASNRGANTGELFF TRBV7-2 NA TRBJ2-2 NA
TGTGCCAGCAACACCCGGGGGGGTTTGATTCCCACCTCTGGAAACACCATATATTTT CASNTRGGLIPTSGNTIYF TRBV11-2 NA TRBJ1-3 many
TGTGCCAGCAGCCCGCGGGACAGAGTCTATGGCTACACCTTC CASSPRDRVYGYTF TRBV5-6 TRBD1 TRBJ1-2 NA
TGTGCCAGCAGTTCTCCGGGACAGGTTCGGGAGACCCAGTACTTC CASSSPGQVRETQYF TRBV28 TRBD1 TRBJ2-5 NA
TGCAGCGTGTACAGGGGGGCCGTAGGCGAGACCCAGTACTTC CSVYRGAVGETQYF TRBV29-1 TRBD1 TRBJ2-5 NA
TGTGCCAGCAGCTCCGGCCCCGGGACAGGGGCCACTGAAGCTTTCTTT CASSSGPGTGATEAFF TRBV7-3 TRBD1 TRBJ1-1 NA
TGCGCCAGCAGCTTGGGGGCTAGCGGTTTGGATGAGCAGTTCTTC CASSLGASGLDEQFF TRBV5-1 TRBD2 TRBJ2-1 NA
TGTGCCAGCAGCACCGAGCGGGACCGTGAGCAGTTCTTC CASSTERDREQFF TRBV28 TRBD2 TRBJ2-1 NA
TGTGCCAGCAGCTTAGTCTCGGGGGGCTACACCTTC CASSLVSGGYTF TRBV7-8 NA TRBJ1-2 NA
TGTGCCAGCAGCTACCGGGACAGTGGTTCCTACGAGCAGTACTTC CASSYRDSGSYEQYF TRBV7-2 TRBD1 TRBJ2-7 NA
TGTGCCAGCAGATCAAGGGGACTCCCTGAAGCTTTCTTT CASRSRGLPEAFF TRBV28 NA TRBJ1-1 NA
TGCGCCAGCAGCTTGGAGGGGGTGGCCCTCCACTTT CASSLEGVALHF TRBV5-1 NA TRBJ1-6 NA
TGTGCCACCGAGGACTGGACTAATGAAAAACTGTTTTTT CATEDWTNEKLFF TRBV15 NA TRBJ1-4 NA
TGCAGCGTCCACGGACACCAAAATATGAACACTGAAGCTTTCTTT CSVHGHQNMNTEAFF TRBV29-1 NA TRBJ1-1 NA
TGTGCCAGCAGTTTAGCAGGGAGGGGCTACACCTTC CASSLAGRGYTF TRBV12-3/TRBV12-4 NA TRBJ1-2 NA
TGTGCCAGCAGCTTAGACCTAGGGGACGGGGAGCTGTTTTTT CASSLDLGDGELFF TRBV7-2 NA TRBJ2-2 NA
TGTGCCAGCAGCCCCCGGGACAGGGGGCGCGAGCAGTACTTC CASSPRDRGREQYF TRBV7-2 TRBD1 TRBJ2-7 once
TGTGCCAGCAGTTCTCCCGGGGAGCTGTTTTTT CASSSPGELFF TRBV12-3/TRBV12-4 NA TRBJ2-2 NA
TGCGCCAGCAGTGAGGGGACAGGGGACACTGAAGCTTTCTTT CASSEGTGDTEAFF TRBV10-1 TRBD1 TRBJ1-1 NA
TGTGCCAGTAAGGGGACAGGGGGGACGATGATCGAAGCTTTCTTT CASKGTGGTMIEAFF TRBV19 TRBD1 TRBJ1-1 NA
TGTGCCAGCAGTGCGGGGGGCTCTGGAAACACCATATATTTT CASSAGGSGNTIYF TRBV2 NA TRBJ1-3 NA
TGCGCCAGCGGGCAGGGGGCCGCTGAAGCTTTCTTT CASGQGAAEAFF TRBV5-1 TRBD1 TRBJ1-1 NA
TGTGCCAGCAGCTTGGGGGGGACAGTCAACACCGGGGAGCTGTTTTTT CASSLGGTVNTGELFF TRBV5-4 TRBD1 TRBJ2-2 NA
TGTGCCTGGACCCTACGCGGGAGACCGGGGGTTGGTGAAGCTTTCTTT CAWTLRGRPGVGEAFF TRBV30 NA TRBJ1-1 NA
TGTGCCAGCAGCGTTAGCGGGACTTCATACAATGAGCAGTTCTTC CASSVSGTSYNEQFF TRBV9 TRBD2 TRBJ2-1 NA
TGTGCCAGCAGTTTAGTATACATCCCTTTTAGCGGGGGGAACACCGGGGAGCTGTTTTTT CASSLVYIPFSGGNTGELFF TRBV27 TRBD2 TRBJ2-2 few
TGTGCCAGCAGCAAATATCAGGGGAACACTGAAGCTTTCTTT CASSKYQGNTEAFF TRBV7-2 NA TRBJ1-1 NA
TGCAGCGTTCCACTCTACAATGAGCAGTTCTTC CSVPLYNEQFF TRBV29-1 NA TRBJ2-1 NA
TGTGCCAGCAGCTTAGCACTTGTTACCGGGGAGCTGTTTTTT CASSLALVTGELFF TRBV11-2 NA TRBJ2-2 NA
TGTGCCAGCAGTTTACTAGCGGGGGTTGAGCAGTTCTTC CASSLLAGVEQFF TRBV6-4 TRBD2 TRBJ2-1 NA
TGTGCCAGTAGTTGGCAGTTGAACACTGAAGCTTTCTTT CASSWQLNTEAFF TRBV19 NA TRBJ1-1 NA
TGTGCCAGCAGTGAAAGTCAGGGATGGAATCAGCCCCAGCATTTT CASSESQGWNQPQHF TRBV6-1 NA TRBJ1-5 NA
TGTGCCAGCAGAGACAGGGCCTCGGGGGTTCAGCCCCAGCATTTT CASRDRASGVQPQHF TRBV2 TRBD1 TRBJ1-5 NA
TGTGCCACCAGTAGCCCTGAAGGGGGAAACTATGGCTACACCTTC CATSSPEGGNYGYTF TRBV24-1 NA TRBJ1-2 NA
TGTGCCAGCAGTTATCACGCTCAGGGGGCGGATGGCTACACCTTC CASSYHAQGADGYTF TRBV6-5 TRBD1 TRBJ1-2 NA
TGTGCCAGCAGCGTAGTACTAGCGGGGGCAAATGAGCAGTTCTTC CASSVVLAGANEQFF TRBV9 TRBD2 TRBJ2-1 NA
TGTGCCAGCAGCCTCCAAGAGACCCAGTACTTC CASSLQETQYF TRBV7-6 NA TRBJ2-5 NA
TGTGCCAGCAGACTAGCGGGGTACCAAGAGACCCAGTACTTC CASRLAGYQETQYF TRBV2 TRBD2 TRBJ2-5 NA